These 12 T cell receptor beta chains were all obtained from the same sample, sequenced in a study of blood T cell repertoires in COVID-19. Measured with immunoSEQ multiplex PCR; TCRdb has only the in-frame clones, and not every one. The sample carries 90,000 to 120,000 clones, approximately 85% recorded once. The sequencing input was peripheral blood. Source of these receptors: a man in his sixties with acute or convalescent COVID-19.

CDR3 nucleotides: TGTGCCAGCAGCAGAAACTTAGGTGGGACAGGGTACGAGCAGTACTTC. It translates to CASSRNLGGTGYEQYF. V gene TRBV5-4 combines with J gene TRBJ2-7; 9 bases map to TRBD1. The CDR3 is made up of 16 amino acids. Germline V gene sequence: CDR1 SGHNT, CDR2 YYREEE (reference sequence). V shed 4 bases, J shed 4 bases, and the junction held 12 bases outside the gene matches.

DNA of the CDR3: TGCGCCAGCAGCCAAGACCGGACTAGCGGGAGTCTCGAGCAGTACTTC. It yields the protein CASSQDRTSGSLEQYF. This chain connects TRBV4-1 to TRBJ2-7, with 13 bases fitting TRBD2. CDR3 length equals 16 residues. Unmatched junction bases numbered 5, after V lost 0 bases and J lost 6 bases. Per germline, CDR1 MGHRA and CDR2 YSYEKL.

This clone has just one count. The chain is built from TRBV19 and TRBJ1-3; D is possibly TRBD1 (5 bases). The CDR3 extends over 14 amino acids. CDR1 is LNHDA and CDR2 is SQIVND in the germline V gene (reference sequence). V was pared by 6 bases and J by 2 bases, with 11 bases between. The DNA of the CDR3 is TGTGCCAGTAGCTGGGGGGGAACTGGAAACACCATATATTTT. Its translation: CASSWGGTGNTIYF.

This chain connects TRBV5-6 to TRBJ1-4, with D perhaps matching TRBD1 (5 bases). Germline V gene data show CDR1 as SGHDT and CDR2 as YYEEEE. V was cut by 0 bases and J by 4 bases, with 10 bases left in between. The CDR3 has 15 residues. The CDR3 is CASSLADIVNEKLFF. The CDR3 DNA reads TGTGCCAGCAGCTTGGCGGACATTGTTAATGAAAAACTGTTTTTT.

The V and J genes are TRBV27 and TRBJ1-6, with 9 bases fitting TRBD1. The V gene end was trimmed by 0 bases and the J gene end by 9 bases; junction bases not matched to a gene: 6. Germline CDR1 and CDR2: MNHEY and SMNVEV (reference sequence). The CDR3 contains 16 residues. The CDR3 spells CASSLSMDRGASPLHF. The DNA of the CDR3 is TGTGCCAGCAGTTTATCGATGGACAGGGGAGCTTCACCCCTCCACTTT.

The CDR3 DNA reads TGTGCCTGGAGTGTGATGGGGCGTGGGGGCTACACCTTC. Translating gives CAWSVMGRGGYTF. The chain employs TRBV30 and TRBJ1-2, with D perhaps matching TRBD1 (5 bases). The CDR3 spans 13 residues. V shed 0 bases and J shed 8 bases, with 13 bases lying between them. Germline lookup yields CDR1 GTSNPN and CDR2 SVGIG (reference sequence).

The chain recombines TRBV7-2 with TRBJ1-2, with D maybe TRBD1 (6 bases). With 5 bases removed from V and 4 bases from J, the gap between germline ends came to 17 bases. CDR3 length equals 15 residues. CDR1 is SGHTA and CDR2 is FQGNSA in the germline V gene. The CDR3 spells CASSIDPDSTYGYTF. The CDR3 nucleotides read TGTGCCAGCAGCATAGACCCGGACAGTACCTATGGCTACACCTTC.

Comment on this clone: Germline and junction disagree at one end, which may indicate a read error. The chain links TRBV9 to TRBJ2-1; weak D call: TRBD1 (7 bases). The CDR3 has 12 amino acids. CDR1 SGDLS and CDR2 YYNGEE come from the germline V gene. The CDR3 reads CASSAQGGERFF. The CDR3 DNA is TGTGCCAGCAGCGCCCAGGGGGGAGAGCGGTTCTTC.

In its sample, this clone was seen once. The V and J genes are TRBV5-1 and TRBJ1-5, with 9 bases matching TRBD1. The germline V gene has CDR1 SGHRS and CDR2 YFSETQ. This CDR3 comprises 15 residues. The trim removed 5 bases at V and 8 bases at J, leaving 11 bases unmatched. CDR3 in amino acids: CASRQTGQGSEPQHF. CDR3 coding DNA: TGCGCCAGCAGACAAACTGGACAGGGGAGCGAGCCCCAGCATTTT. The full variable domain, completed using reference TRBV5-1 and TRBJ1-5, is KAGVTQTPRYLIKTRGQQVTLSCSPISGHRSVSWYQQTPGQGLQFLFEYFSETQRNKGNFPGRFSGRQFSNSRSEMNVSTLELGDSALYLCASRQTGQGSEPQHFGDGTRLSIL.

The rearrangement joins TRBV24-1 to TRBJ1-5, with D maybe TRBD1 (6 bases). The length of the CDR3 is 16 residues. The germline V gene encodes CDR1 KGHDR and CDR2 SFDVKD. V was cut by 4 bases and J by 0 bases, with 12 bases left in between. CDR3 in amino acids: CATSEGTFDSNQPQHF. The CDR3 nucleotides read TGTGCCACCAGTGAGGGGACATTCGATAGCAATCAGCCCCAGCATTTT.

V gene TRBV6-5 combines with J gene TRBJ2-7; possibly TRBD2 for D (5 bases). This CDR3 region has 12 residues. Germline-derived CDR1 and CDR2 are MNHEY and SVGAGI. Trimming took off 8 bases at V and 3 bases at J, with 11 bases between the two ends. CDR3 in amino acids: CASDRRDYEQYF. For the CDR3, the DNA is TGTGCCAGCGATAGACGGGACTACGAGCAGTACTTC.

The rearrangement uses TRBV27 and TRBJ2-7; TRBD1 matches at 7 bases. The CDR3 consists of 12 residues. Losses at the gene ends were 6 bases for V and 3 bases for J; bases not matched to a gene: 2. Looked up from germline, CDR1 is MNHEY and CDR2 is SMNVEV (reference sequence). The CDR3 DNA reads TGTGCCAGCAGCTCAGGGGGCTACGAGCAGTACTTC. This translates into CASSSGGYEQYF.